Listed here are 32 T cell receptor beta chains from one sample, sequenced in a study of shared clonotypes between healthy human individuals (dated by TCRdb to about 2020). Libraries came from the immunoSEQ multiplex PCR assay. TCRdb took this table from immuneACCESS and kept in-frame rearrangements with V and J called. Such tables lack part of the clones; where checked against another copy, unresolved V genes explain under half of the gap, and the rest is unexplained. The sample profile shows about 680,000 clones; 73% of them were found once. Of the sample, 1.5% to 2% falls within the top ten clones. Sequencing was performed on memory CD4+ T cells sorted from blood. According to the study, the label for this sample's cell subset or site signals: CD45RA-negative fraction. Source of these receptors: a woman younger than 45 in good health.

This sequence joins TRBV4-1 and TRBJ2-1; D is undetermined. The CDR3 loop spans 17 amino acids. V gave up 1 base and J gave up 7 bases, with 20 bases separating them. Looked up from germline, CDR1 is MGHRA and CDR2 is YSYEKL. The CDR3, as DNA: TGCGCCAGCAGCCAAGGTTTGGGCGCCTCTCGCCTTAATGAGCAGTTCTTC. It specifies CASSQGLGASRLNEQFF.

The chain carries TRBV30 and TRBJ1-1; D may be TRBD1 (5 bases). V was cut by 3 bases and J by 10 bases, with 24 bases left in between. The CDR3 extends over 15 amino acids. Germline V gene data show CDR1 as GTSNPN and CDR2 as SVGIG (reference sequence). DNA for the CDR3: TGTGCCTGGAGACTGAGGACACCGGGACTTGGGGGAGCTTTCTTT. Translating gives CAWRLRTPGLGGAFF. Filled out from reference TRBV30 and TRBJ1-1, the complete variable domain reads SQTIHQWPATLVQPVGSPLSLECTVEGTSNPNLYWYRQAAGRGLQLLFYSVGIGQISSEVPQNLSASRPQDRQFILSSKKLLLSDSGFYLCAWRLRTPGLGGAFFGQGTRLTVV.

This rearrangement joins TRBV28 to TRBJ2-3; 8 nucleotides line up with TRBD2. This CDR3 is 14 amino acids long. Germline CDR1 is MDHEN and CDR2 is SYDVKM. The J segment lost 0 bases and the V segment lost 7 bases, leaving 3 bases of the junction unmatched. The CDR3 DNA reads as TGTGCCAGCACGGGACTAGAGAGCACAGATACGCAGTATTTT. Encoded protein: CASTGLESTDTQYF. Full variable domain (remainder filled in from reference TRBV28 and TRBJ2-3): DVKVTQSSRYLVKRTGEKVFLECVQDMDHENMFWYRQDPGLGLRLIYFSYDVKMKEKGDIPEGYSVSREKKERFSLILESASTNQTSMYLCASTGLESTDTQYFGPGTRLTVL.

CDR3 in DNA: TGTGCCAGCAGTCGACAGGGGACAGATACGCAGTATTTT. The encoded protein is CASSRQGTDTQYF. The rearrangement joins TRBV11-2 to TRBJ2-3; TRBD1 aligns across 8 bases. Germline CDR1 and CDR2: SGHAT and FQNNGV. The CDR3 runs 13 residues. Trimming took 6 bases from V and 3 from J; bases not matched to a gene: 2.

This clone was picked up a small number of times. V and J are TRBV11-2 and TRBJ1-1; D not certain. CDR3 length equals 12 residues. Deletions cut 3 bases from V and 11 bases from J, with 13 bases between. Germline V gene data show CDR1 as SGHAT and CDR2 as FQNNGV. In nucleotides, the CDR3 is TGTGCCAGCAGCTTGAACGGTAAGAAGGCTTTCTTT. It is translated as CASSLNGKKAFF.

The genes are TRBV2 and TRBJ2-1; D is perhaps TRBD1 (6 bases). Germline V gene sequence: CDR1 SNHLY, CDR2 FYNNEI. Trimming shortened V by 6 bases and J by 3 bases, and 9 bases separated the two germline ends. The CDR3 runs 13 residues. The DNA of the CDR3 is TGTGCCAGCAGCGGACAGCACTACAATGAGCAGTTCTTC. Translation: CASSGQHYNEQFF.

V gene TRBV5-6 combines with J gene TRBJ1-4; the D is unclear. The ends were cut back, 2 bases at V and 0 bases at J, with 11 bases in the middle. The V gene's germline CDR1 is SGHDT and CDR2 YYEEEE. CDR3 length: 16 residues. CDR3 sequence: CASSFGLTATNEKLFF. The DNA of the CDR3 is TGTGCCAGCAGCTTTGGATTAACCGCAACTAATGAAAAACTGTTTTTT.

This rearrangement joins TRBV5-1 to TRBJ2-4; 8 nucleotides line up with TRBD1. CDR1 and CDR2 from the germline V gene are SGHRS and YFSETQ. The V segment lost 0 bases and the J segment 4 bases; nucleotides outside the gene matches: 9. The CDR3 is made up of 17 amino acids. CDR3 sequence: CASSLALTGDRKNIQYF. The CDR3 bases are TGCGCCAGCAGCTTGGCTCTGACAGGGGATCGGAAAAACATTCAGTACTTC.

Only a few counts were recorded for this clone. V gene TRBV5-6 combines with J gene TRBJ2-5; 11 bases are a match to TRBD2. The germline V gene encodes CDR1 SGHDT and CDR2 YYEEEE. The CDR3 sequence is 15 residues long. After removal of 5 bases from V and 2 bases from J, the junction contained 5 bases not matched to a gene. CDR3 in DNA: TGTGCCAGCAGAAAGGTAGCGGGAGGGCAAGAGACCCAGTACTTC. Translated: CASRKVAGGQETQYF.

The chain recombines TRBV7-2 with TRBJ2-7; D is undetermined. Germline values: CDR1 SGHTA, CDR2 FQGNSA. CDR3 length equals 13 residues. V was shortened by 3 bases and J by 6 bases, with 12 bases between the two germline ends. The DNA of the CDR3 is TGTGCCAGCAGCTTTAGCAGTATTGGCGAGCAGTACTTC. Its translation is CASSFSSIGEQYF.

V gene TRBV19 combines with J gene TRBJ1-5; no clear D gene. V shed 3 bases and J shed 0 bases, with 9 bases lying between them. From germline, CDR1 is LNHDA and CDR2 SQIVND (reference sequence). The CDR3 covers 15 residues. CDR3 amino acids: CASSIRRVSNQPQHF. CDR3 sequence (DNA): TGTGCCAGTAGTATCCGGCGGGTTAGCAATCAGCCCCAGCATTTT.

V gene TRBV5-4 combines with J gene TRBJ2-3; 7 nucleotides align to TRBD1. Trimming cost V 0 bases and J 4 bases; bases outside gene matches: 5. CDR1 and CDR2 from the germline V gene are SGHNT and YYREEE (reference sequence). The CDR3 consists of 15 residues. CDR3 DNA: TGTGCCAGCAGCTTGGGAAGGGGGCGCCCAGATACGCAGTATTTT. Its translation: CASSLGRGRPDTQYF.

The sample holds a few counts of this clone. This rearrangement joins TRBV2 to TRBJ2-2; TRBD1 matches 9 bases. The CDR3 is 14 amino acids. The V gene's germline CDR1 is SNHLY and CDR2 FYNNEI. The junction had 4 bases not matched to a gene; V was cut back by 10 bases and J by 1 base. In nucleotides, the CDR3 is TGTGCCACCGGGACAGGGTTGAACACCGGGGAGCTGTTTTTT. This sequence encodes CATGTGLNTGELFF.

In regard to this clone: A far larger clone is a single base away, which makes a read error likely. The genes are TRBV7-2 and TRBJ2-2; D remains ambiguous. Per the germline V gene, CDR1 is SGHTA and CDR2 is FQGNSA. CDR3 length: 16 amino acids. V lost 5 bases to trimming and J lost 0 bases, with 13 bases between them. The CDR3 loop is CASSRILLSNTGELFF. CDR3 bases: TGTGCCAGCAGCCGAATACTACTGTCGAACACCGGGGAGCTGTTTTTT. The full variable domain, completed using reference TRBV7-2 and TRBJ2-2, is GAGVSQSPSNKVTEKGKDVELRCDPISGHTALYWYRQSLGQGLEFLIYFQGNSAPDKSGLPSDRFSAERTGGSVSTLTIQRTQQEDSAVYLCASSRILLSNTGELFFGEGSRLTVL.

The chain links TRBV7-8 to TRBJ2-5; D is perhaps TRBD1 (7 bases). V was cut by 5 bases and J by 5 bases, with 12 bases left in between. The germline gives CDR1 SGHVS, CDR2 FQNEAQ. The CDR3 is made up of 13 amino acids. This CDR3 reads CASSAQGRETQYF. In DNA form, the CDR3 reads TGTGCCAGCAGCGCACAGGGGAGGGAGACCCAGTACTTC.

On this clone: The same CDR3 also results from other DNA sequences found in this sample. For the CDR3, the DNA is TGTGCCAGTAGCGGACAGGGGGGCAATCAGCCCCAGCATTTT. It codes for CASSGQGGNQPQHF. The chain carries TRBV19 and TRBJ1-5, with TRBD1 matching 10 bases. The germline CDR1 and CDR2 sequences are LNHDA and SQIVND (reference sequence). This CDR3 has 14 amino acids. The V gene end was trimmed by 6 bases and the J gene end by 2 bases; junction bases not matched to a gene: 1.

This clone was seen more than once but under ten times. V is TRBV6-1 and J is TRBJ1-5; D is perhaps TRBD1 (6 bases). The CDR3 length is 14 residues. V gave up 5 bases and J gave up 4 bases, with 12 bases separating them. The germline gives CDR1 MNHNS, CDR2 SASEGT. The CDR3 coding sequence is TGTGCCAGCAGTACACAGGGACGAAATCAGCCCCAGCATTTT. It codes for CASSTQGRNQPQHF.

J is TRBJ2-7 and V is TRBV5-1; 10 positions agree with TRBD2. CDR1 is SGHRS, CDR2 YFSETQ, per germline. With V trimmed by 4 bases and J by 3 bases, 4 bases remained unmatched. The CDR3 is made up of 14 amino acids. The chain's CDR3 is CASSTSGTIYEQYF. CDR3 bases: TGCGCCAGCAGCACTAGCGGGACCATCTACGAGCAGTACTTC.

This clone was observed a single time. J is TRBJ1-3 and V is TRBV7-2; D is unclear. This CDR3 contains 15 residues. Germline V gives CDR1 SGHTA, CDR2 FQGNSA. V lost 8 bases, J lost 1 base, and 15 bases lay in between. The CDR3 reads CASRKTGISGNTIYF. CDR3 sequence (DNA): TGTGCCAGCCGTAAGACGGGGATTTCTGGAAACACCATATATTTT. The variable domain in full, with the rest retrieved from reference TRBV7-2 and TRBJ1-3, is GAGVSQSPSNKVTEKGKDVELRCDPISGHTALYWYRQSLGQGLEFLIYFQGNSAPDKSGLPSDRFSAERTGGSVSTLTIQRTQQEDSAVYLCASRKTGISGNTIYFGEGSWLTVV.

The V gene is TRBV7-9, the J gene TRBJ2-2; D is unclear. V dropped 3 bases and J dropped 4 bases, with 12 bases sitting between them. The CDR3 has 15 amino acids. CDR1 and CDR2 (germline): SEHNR, FQNEAQ (reference sequence). CDR3: CASSFSLESTGELFF. In DNA, the CDR3 is TGTGCCAGCAGCTTTAGCTTGGAGAGCACCGGGGAGCTGTTTTTT.

This clone was recorded only once. J is TRBJ1-1 and V is TRBV29-1; 7 bases agree with TRBD1. J lost 3 bases, V lost 3 bases, and 7 bases had no gene match. The germline CDR1 and CDR2 sequences are SQVTM and ANQGSEA. CDR3 length: 14 amino acids. The CDR3 protein is CSVDARDRDTEAFF. In DNA, the CDR3 is TGCAGCGTTGATGCTCGGGACAGAGACACTGAAGCTTTCTTT.

J is TRBJ1-2 and V is TRBV7-9; no definite D call. Germline assignment: CDR1 SEHNR and CDR2 FQNEAQ (reference sequence). The CDR3 totals 14 residues. V was cut by 5 bases and J by 4 bases, with 14 bases left in between. The CDR3 loop is CASSHEVGTYGYTF. CDR3 DNA: TGTGCCAGCAGCCACGAAGTAGGTACCTATGGCTACACCTTC.

There are many counts of this clone. This same CDR3 is encoded by further DNA sequences in the sample. The chain has TRBV5-1 and TRBJ2-7, with D perhaps TRBD1 or TRBD2 (5 bases each). Trimming took off 4 bases at V and 6 bases at J, with 17 bases between the two ends. The CDR3 contains 14 residues. Germline CDR1 SGHRS, CDR2 YFSETQ. The CDR3 protein is CASSPGTGTLEQYF. The CDR3 bases are TGCGCCAGCAGCCCTGGGACGGGGACCCTCGAGCAGTACTTC.

DNA of the CDR3: TGCGCCAGCAGCCAAGGAAGCGAGCCCAGTCAGCCCCAGCATTTT. This translates into CASSQGSEPSQPQHF. This chain uses TRBV4-1 with TRBJ1-5, with D unclear. The CDR3 contains 15 residues. V was clipped by 1 base and J by 6 bases, with 13 bases between them. Germline V gene sequence: CDR1 MGHRA, CDR2 YSYEKL.

This chain connects TRBV4-1 to TRBJ2-5; D gene unclear. Trimming left V 4 bases short and J 5 bases short, with 17 bases between. The CDR3 is 15 residues long. CDR1 is MGHRA, CDR2 YSYEKL, per germline. CDR3 bases: TGCGCCAGCAGCCGCGAGAGTGGGGTTCGGGAGACCCAGTACTTC. This gives the protein CASSRESGVRETQYF.

This chain joins TRBV7-2 and TRBJ2-5; the match to TRBD2 covers 13 bases. V lost 5 bases to trimming and J lost 5 bases; unmatched junction nucleotides: 8. CDR3 length equals 16 residues. The germline V gene has CDR1 SGHTA and CDR2 FQGNSA. CDR3 region: CASSRGLAGTGETQYF. The CDR3 DNA is TGTGCCAGCAGCCGGGGACTAGCGGGGACAGGGGAGACCCAGTACTTC. Full variable domain (rest looked up from reference TRBV7-2 and TRBJ2-5): GAGVSQSPSNKVTEKGKDVELRCDPISGHTALYWYRQSLGQGLEFLIYFQGNSAPDKSGLPSDRFSAERTGGSVSTLTIQRTQQEDSAVYLCASSRGLAGTGETQYFGPGTRLLVL.

The rearrangement joins TRBV5-5 to TRBJ2-2; TRBD2 matches 7 bases. V shed 1 base, J shed 10 bases, and the junction held 7 bases outside the gene matches. The CDR3 runs 14 residues. In germline, CDR1 is SGHKS, CDR2 YYEKEE (reference sequence). The CDR3 DNA reads TGTGCCAGCAGCTTGAGCTGGGCGGGAGAGGAGCTGTTTTTT. Translating gives CASSLSWAGEELFF.

This clone was detected a few times. V gene TRBV19 combines with J gene TRBJ2-2; D is possibly TRBD1 (5 bases). CDR1 is LNHDA, CDR2 SQIVND, per germline (reference sequence). This CDR3 is 16 amino acids long. Trimming shortened V by 7 bases and J by 4 bases, and 19 bases separated the two germline ends. The CDR3 protein is CASNFQRGYGTGELFF. CDR3 sequence (DNA): TGTGCCAGTAACTTCCAAAGGGGCTACGGCACCGGGGAGCTGTTTTTT.

There are many counts of this clone. The chain couples TRBV11-2 to TRBJ2-6; the match to TRBD1 covers 7 bases. The CDR3 extends over 15 amino acids. Germline V gene lookup returns CDR1 SGHAT and CDR2 FQNNGV. The V gene end was trimmed by 5 bases and the J gene end by 0 bases; junction bases not matched to a gene: 1. CDR3 nucleotides: TGTGCCAGCAGCCGACAGGGCTCTGGGGCCAACGTCCTGACTTTC. This encodes CASSRQGSGANVLTF.

The gene calls are TRBV5-4 and TRBJ1-2; D is unresolved. The CDR3 totals 14 residues. From germline, CDR1 is SGHNT and CDR2 YYREEE (reference sequence). V was shortened by 1 base and J by 6 bases, with 13 bases between the two germline ends. CDR3 region: CASSLMWASDGYTF. CDR3 nucleotide sequence: TGTGCCAGCAGCTTGATGTGGGCGTCGGATGGCTACACCTTC.

The CDR3 protein is CASGRQGKTYEQYF. In nucleotides, the CDR3 is TGTGCCAGCGGACGACAGGGCAAAACCTACGAGCAGTACTTC. The chain employs TRBV7-9 and TRBJ2-7; 7 bases are shared with TRBD1. The V and J ends lost 8 bases and 2 bases, in that order; junction bases with no gene match: 9. The CDR3 spans 14 residues. Germline values: CDR1 SEHNR, CDR2 FQNEAQ (reference sequence).

The table lists this clone with a count of one. The V call is TRBV7-6, the J call TRBJ2-5, with D maybe TRBD2 (5 bases). Trimming took off 1 base at V and 1 base at J, with 13 bases between the two ends. The CDR3 is 16 residues long. Germline lookup yields CDR1 SGHVS and CDR2 FNYEAQ. This CDR3 is CASSLGRLSGQETQYF. Written as DNA, the CDR3 is TGTGCCAGCAGCTTAGGCCGACTAAGCGGCCAAGAGACCCAGTACTTC. The variable domain in full, completed from reference TRBV7-6 and TRBJ2-5, reads GAGVSQSPRYKVTKRGQDVALRCDPISGHVSLYWYRQALGQGPEFLTYFNYEAQQDKSGLPNDRFSAERPEGSISTLTIQRTEQRDSAMYRCASSLGRLSGQETQYFGPGTRLLVL.